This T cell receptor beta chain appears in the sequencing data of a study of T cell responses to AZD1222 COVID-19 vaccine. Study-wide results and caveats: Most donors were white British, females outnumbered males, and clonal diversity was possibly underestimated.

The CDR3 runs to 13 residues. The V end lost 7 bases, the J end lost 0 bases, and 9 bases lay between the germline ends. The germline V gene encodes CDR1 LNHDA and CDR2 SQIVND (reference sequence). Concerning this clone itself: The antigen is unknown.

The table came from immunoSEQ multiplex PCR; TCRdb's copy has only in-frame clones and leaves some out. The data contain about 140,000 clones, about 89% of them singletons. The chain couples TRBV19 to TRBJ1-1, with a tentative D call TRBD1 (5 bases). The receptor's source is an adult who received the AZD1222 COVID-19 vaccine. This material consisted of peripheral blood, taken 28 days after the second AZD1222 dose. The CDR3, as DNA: TGTGCCAGTATGGGGGAAATGAACACTGAAGCTTTCTTT. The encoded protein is CASMGEMNTEAFF.